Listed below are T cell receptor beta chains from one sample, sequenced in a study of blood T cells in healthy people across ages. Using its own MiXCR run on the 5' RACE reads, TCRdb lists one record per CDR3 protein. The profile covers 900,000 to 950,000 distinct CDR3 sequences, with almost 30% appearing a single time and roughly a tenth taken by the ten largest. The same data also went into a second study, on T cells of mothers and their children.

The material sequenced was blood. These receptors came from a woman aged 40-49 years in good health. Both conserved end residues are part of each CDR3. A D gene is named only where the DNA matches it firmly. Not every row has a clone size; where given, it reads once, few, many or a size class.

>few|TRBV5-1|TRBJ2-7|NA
TGCGCCAGCAGCTGGGTTGTGGGCTCCTACGAGCAGTACTTC
CASSWVVGSYEQYF
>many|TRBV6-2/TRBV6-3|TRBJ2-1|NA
TGTGCCAGCACCCCGGGACCGGTCCCCCGAGGCAATGAGCAGTTCTTC
CASTPGPVPRGNEQFF
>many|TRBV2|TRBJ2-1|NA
TGTGCCAGCAGTGAGGTTAGTAGAGGCTACAATGAGCAGTTCTTC
CASSEVSRGYNEQFF
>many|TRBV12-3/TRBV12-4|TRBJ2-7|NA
TGTGCCAGCAGTTTCGTAGCCGGCCGGGACGAGCAGTACTTC
CASSFVAGRDEQYF
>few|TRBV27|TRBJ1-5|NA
TGTGCCAGCAGTTTTGAGGCACCCGGGTTAATCAATCAGCCCCAGCATTTT
CASSFEAPGLINQPQHF
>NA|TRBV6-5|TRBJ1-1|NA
TGTGCCAGCAGCTCTATCGGTTATTCTGAAGCTTTCTTT
CASSSIGYSEAFF
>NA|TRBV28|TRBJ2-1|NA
TGTGCCAGCAGCCTTGGAACAAGAATCCACAGCACTGAGCAGTTCTTC
CASSLGTRIHSTEQFF
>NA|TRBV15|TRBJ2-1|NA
TGTGCCACCAGCGGGAAGTTTCACCAAGGCGACAATGAGCGGTTCTTC
CATSGKFHQGDNERFF
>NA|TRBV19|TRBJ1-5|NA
TGTGCCAGTAGTTGGGGAGGGCTGGGAAACAATCAGCCCCAGCATTTT
CASSWGGLGNNQPQHF
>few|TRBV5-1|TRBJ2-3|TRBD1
TGCGCCAGCAGCTTGGAAACAGGGGGCACAGATACGCAGTATTTT
CASSLETGGTDTQYF
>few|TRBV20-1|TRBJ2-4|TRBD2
TGCAGTGCGTCCGGGACTAGCGGGGGGGCCCGCAAAAACATTCAGTACTTC
CSASGTSGGARKNIQYF
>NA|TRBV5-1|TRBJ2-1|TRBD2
TGCGCCAGTGGGCGGGGGGGGACCGGCAATGAGCAGTTCTTC
CASGRGGTGNEQFF
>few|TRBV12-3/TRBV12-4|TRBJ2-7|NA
TGTGCCAGCACCGAGGCGGGGGCCAACGCCTACGAGCAGTACTTC
CASTEAGANAYEQYF
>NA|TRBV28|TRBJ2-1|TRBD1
TGTGCCAGCAGTTCTAGGGGACAGGGGCGAGACAATGAGCAGTTCTTC
CASSSRGQGRDNEQFF
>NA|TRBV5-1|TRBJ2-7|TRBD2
TGCGCCAGCAGCTGGGGGACTAGCTACGACTACGAGCAGTACTTC
CASSWGTSYDYEQYF
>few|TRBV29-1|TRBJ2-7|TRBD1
TGCAGCGTTGAGAGGGACAGGGGGCAGTACTTC
CSVERDRGQYF
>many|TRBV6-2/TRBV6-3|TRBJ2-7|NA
TGTGCCAGCACCCTGGGACTTGCCTACGAGCAGTACTTC
CASTLGLAYEQYF
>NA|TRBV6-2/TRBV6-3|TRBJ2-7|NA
TGTGCCAGCAGTAACCCCTCGACAAGTACCTACGAGCAGTACTTC
CASSNPSTSTYEQYF
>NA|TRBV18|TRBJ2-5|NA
TGTGCCAGCTCAACGGGATCCCAAGAGACCCAGTACTTC
CASSTGSQETQYF
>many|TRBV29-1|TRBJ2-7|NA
TGCAGCGGGGGACGGGGCGGGGAGCAGTACTTC
CSGGRGGEQYF
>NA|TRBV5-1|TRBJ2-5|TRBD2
TGCGCCAGCAGCGAACTTGGCGGGGGGACCCAAGAGACCCAGTACTTC
CASSELGGGTQETQYF
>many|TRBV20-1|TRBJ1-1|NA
TGCAGTGCTAAAACCCTCCCGAGAACCCCGATGAACACTGAAGCTTTCTTT
CSAKTLPRTPMNTEAFF
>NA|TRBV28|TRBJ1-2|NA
TGTGCCAGCTATTCTACAGGGTATGGCTACACCTTC
CASYSTGYGYTF
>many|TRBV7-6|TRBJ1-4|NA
TGTGCCAGCAGCTTAGGTGTCAGGCTCCGAGCGGATGAAAAACTGTTTTTT
CASSLGVRLRADEKLFF
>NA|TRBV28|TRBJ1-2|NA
TGTGCCAGCAGACAAGGGGTTGAGCATGGCTACACCTTC
CASRQGVEHGYTF
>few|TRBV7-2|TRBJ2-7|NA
TGTGCCAGCAGCCTTACCGGGACGCGAGGCTACGAGCAGTACTTC
CASSLTGTRGYEQYF
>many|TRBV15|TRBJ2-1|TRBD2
TGTGCCACCAGCAACGGGGGGGCCTCCTACAATGAGCAGTTCTTC
CATSNGGASYNEQFF
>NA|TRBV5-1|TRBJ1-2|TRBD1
TGCGCCAGCAGCCTCTCCGGGACAGGGTTTGGGTATGGCTACACCTTC
CASSLSGTGFGYGYTF
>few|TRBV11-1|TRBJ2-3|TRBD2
TGTGCCAGCAGCCTAGCGGGGGCCTACACAGATACGCAGTATTTT
CASSLAGAYTDTQYF
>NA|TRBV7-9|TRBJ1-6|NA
TGTGCCAGCACCCCCGGGGAACCCCTCCACTTT
CASTPGEPLHF
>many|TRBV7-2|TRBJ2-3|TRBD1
TGTGCCAGCAGCCAGACAGGGTTGGGAGATACGCAGTATTTT
CASSQTGLGDTQYF
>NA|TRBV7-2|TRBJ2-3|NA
TGTGCCAGCAGCTTATATTTGGGGCCAGGAGATACGCAGTATTTT
CASSLYLGPGDTQYF